Listed below are T cell receptor beta chains from one sample, sequenced in a study of blood T cell repertoires in COVID-19. The table came from immunoSEQ multiplex PCR; TCRdb's copy has only in-frame clones and leaves some out. Here the sample spans approximately 140,000 clones, about three quarters being singletons. The sequenced material came from peripheral blood. These receptors came from a man aged 50 or older with acute or convalescent COVID-19. Both conserved end residues are part of each CDR3. The D gene is left open where the match is weak. Where a row states a size, it is once, few, many or the class of an expanded clone; other rows omit it.

NA,TRBJ1-6,NA,TRBV28,CASSGRGSPLHF,TGTGCCAGCAGCGGCAGGGGTTCACCCCTCCACTTT
TRBD1,TRBJ1-2,NA,TRBV29-1,CSVTGTAYGYTF,TGCAGCGTTACCGGGACAGCCTATGGCTACACCTTC
TRBD1,TRBJ2-6,NA,TRBV28,CASSLGTGSGANVLTF,TGTGCCAGCAGTTTAGGGACAGGCTCTGGGGCCAACGTCCTGACTTTC
TRBD1,TRBJ2-2,few,TRBV29-1,CSVRTGTNTGELFF,TGCAGCGTTAGGACAGGAACGAACACCGGGGAGCTGTTTTTT
NA,TRBJ1-1,NA,TRBV3-1/TRBV3-2,CASSAQGYTEAFF,TGTGCCAGCAGCGCACAGGGCTACACTGAAGCTTTCTTT
NA,TRBJ1-5,NA,TRBV19,CASSIRAGLGNQPQHF,TGTGCCAGTAGTATCCGGGCAGGGTTGGGCAATCAGCCCCAGCATTTT
NA,TRBJ2-4,once,TRBV4-1,CASSQLGGTKNIQYF,TGCGCCAGCAGCCAGCTTGGGGGGACCAAAAACATTCAGTACTTC
NA,TRBJ2-1,NA,TRBV29-1,CSSDVQGSYNEQFF,TGCAGCTCCGACGTCCAGGGTTCCTACAATGAGCAGTTCTTC
NA,TRBJ1-6,NA,TRBV19,CASRVSQGNSPLHF,TGTGCCAGTAGGGTCAGTCAGGGAAATTCACCCCTCCACTTT
NA,TRBJ2-6,NA,TRBV6-5,CASTGGASGANVLTF,TGTGCCAGCACTGGTGGGGCCTCTGGGGCCAACGTCCTGACTTTC
NA,TRBJ2-5,NA,TRBV5-5,CASSFLGAEETQYF,TGTGCCAGCAGCTTTCTGGGGGCAGAAGAGACCCAGTACTTC
NA,TRBJ1-5,NA,TRBV7-2,CASSLVPGAGQPQHF,TGTGCCAGCAGCTTAGTGCCAGGGGCGGGTCAGCCCCAGCATTTT
NA,TRBJ2-7,NA,TRBV6-5,CASRLNSGYEQYF,TGTGCCAGCAGACTAAATAGCGGCTACGAGCAGTACTTC
TRBD2,TRBJ2-2,NA,TRBV30,CAWASGGNTGELFF,TGTGCCTGGGCTAGCGGGGGGAACACCGGGGAGCTGTTTTTT
NA,TRBJ1-2,NA,TRBV12-3/TRBV12-4,CASSFGRGGYTF,TGTGCCAGCAGTTTTGGCAGGGGTGGCTACACCTTC
NA,TRBJ2-3,NA,TRBV2,CASRVTATSDTQYF,TGTGCCAGCAGGGTGACAGCTACTTCAGATACGCAGTATTTT
TRBD1,TRBJ1-3,NA,TRBV11-2,CASSPRGSLSGNTIYF,TGTGCCAGCAGCCCCAGGGGGTCTCTCTCTGGAAACACCATATATTTT
TRBD1,TRBJ1-2,NA,TRBV12-3/TRBV12-4,CASRGQGNYGYTF,TGTGCCAGCAGGGGACAGGGTAACTATGGCTACACCTTC
TRBD2,TRBJ2-1,NA,TRBV6-5,CASTGTTSYNEQFF,TGTGCCAGCACTGGGACTACCTCCTACAATGAGCAGTTCTTC
NA,TRBJ1-3,once,TRBV19,CASSLLQGAGNTIYF,TGTGCCAGTAGTTTATTACAGGGCGCTGGAAACACCATATATTTT
TRBD1,TRBJ2-3,NA,TRBV11-2,CASSGDREDTQYF,TGTGCCAGCAGCGGGGACAGGGAGGATACGCAGTATTTT
TRBD1,TRBJ2-7,NA,TRBV9,CASSVGPGQVYEQYF,TGTGCCAGCAGCGTAGGACCGGGACAGGTCTACGAGCAGTACTTC
NA,TRBJ2-1,NA,TRBV18,CASSPGMAKGGSYNEQFF,TGTGCCAGCTCACCTGGGATGGCTAAGGGGGGGTCCTACAATGAGCAGTTCTTC
NA,TRBJ1-3,NA,TRBV7-8,CASSSRAKTARFSGNTIYF,TGTGCCAGCAGCTCCCGGGCCAAGACAGCTCGCTTCTCTGGAAACACCATATATTTT
NA,TRBJ2-4,NA,TRBV11-2,CASSLGSRVAKNIQYF,TGTGCCAGCAGCCTAGGGTCCAGGGTGGCCAAAAACATTCAGTACTTC
TRBD1,TRBJ2-7,NA,TRBV10-1,CASSEGQAVYEQYF,TGCGCCAGCAGTGAAGGACAGGCGGTCTACGAGCAGTACTTC
TRBD2,TRBJ2-3,NA,TRBV25-1,CASSESAGGPTDTQYF,TGTGCCAGCAGTGAGAGTGCGGGGGGACCCACAGATACGCAGTATTTT
NA,TRBJ2-2,NA,TRBV30,CAWSVTDTGELFF,TGTGCCTGGAGTGTAACGGACACCGGGGAGCTGTTTTTT
NA,TRBJ1-5,NA,TRBV18,CASSPDTSNQPQHF,TGTGCCAGCTCACCCGACACTAGCAATCAGCCCCAGCATTTT
TRBD1,TRBJ2-7,NA,TRBV7-3,CASSKTGGFSEQYF,TGTGCCAGCAGCAAAACAGGGGGATTCTCCGAGCAGTACTTC
TRBD1,TRBJ2-2,NA,TRBV3-1/TRBV3-2,CASSHNRGHAGELFF,TGTGCCAGCAGCCACAACAGGGGGCATGCCGGGGAGCTGTTTTTT
NA,TRBJ1-2,NA,TRBV5-4,CASSLVAGNDGYTF,TGTGCCAGCAGCTTGGTGGCAGGGAATGATGGCTACACCTTC
NA,TRBJ2-3,NA,TRBV6-5,CASRKRTENTDTQYF,TGTGCCAGCCGTAAGAGGACAGAGAATACAGATACGCAGTATTTT
NA,TRBJ1-1,NA,TRBV12-5,CASGLSLNTEAFF,TGTGCTAGTGGTTTGAGCCTGAACACTGAAGCTTTCTTT
NA,TRBJ2-2,NA,TRBV5-1,CASSLGQIGGELFF,TGCGCCAGCAGCTTGGGACAGATAGGGGGGGAGCTGTTTTTT
NA,TRBJ1-3,NA,TRBV25-1,CASSETAWSSGNTIYF,TGTGCCAGCAGTGAAACAGCTTGGTCCTCTGGAAACACCATATATTTT
NA,TRBJ1-6,NA,TRBV29-1,CSAAGLYPGNYNSPLHF,TGCAGCGCGGCCGGGCTCTACCCGGGAAACTATAATTCACCCCTCCACTTT
NA,TRBJ2-1,NA,TRBV9,CASSLSGTWDTNEQFF,TGTGCCAGCAGCCTCTCCGGGACATGGGACACCAATGAGCAGTTCTTC
TRBD1,TRBJ2-2,NA,TRBV7-2,CASSPRTGRVGELFF,TGTGCCAGCAGCCCGAGGACAGGGCGGGTCGGGGAGCTGTTTTTT
TRBD1,TRBJ1-2,NA,TRBV5-1,CASSGQGAVYGYTF,TGCGCCAGCAGTGGACAGGGGGCAGTCTATGGCTACACCTTC
TRBD1,TRBJ1-6,NA,TRBV6-5,CASSSTGVNSPLHF,TGTGCCAGCAGTTCGACAGGGGTTAATTCACCCCTCCACTTT
NA,TRBJ1-6,NA,TRBV2,CASSQDTPHSSPLHF,TGTGCCAGCAGCCAAGATACTCCCCACAGTTCACCCCTCCACTTT
NA,TRBJ1-2,NA,TRBV5-1,CASSLGGQGYGYTF,TGCGCCAGCAGCTTGGGGGGCCAGGGGTATGGCTACACCTTC
TRBD1,TRBJ2-1,NA,TRBV10-3,CAISEGQVNEQFF,TGTGCCATCAGCGAGGGACAGGTTAATGAGCAGTTCTTC
TRBD2,TRBJ2-3,NA,TRBV7-7,CASSTGTNTDTQYF,TGTGCCAGCAGTACCGGGACTAACACAGATACGCAGTATTTT
TRBD1,TRBJ1-1,NA,TRBV9,CASSVATTGEAFF,TGTGCCAGCAGCGTAGCTACGACAGGGGAAGCTTTCTTT
TRBD1,TRBJ1-5,few,TRBV5-1,CASSLTGLFGQPQHF,TGCGCCAGCAGCCTGACAGGGCTATTTGGGCAGCCCCAGCATTTT
NA,TRBJ1-4,NA,TRBV6-2/TRBV6-3,CASSSGNRVGDEKLFF,TGTGCCAGCAGCTCCGGAAACAGGGTGGGGGATGAAAAACTGTTTTTT
NA,TRBJ1-2,NA,TRBV25-1,CASSGRQIYGYTF,TGTGCCAGCAGTGGCAGACAGATCTATGGCTACACCTTC
NA,TRBJ2-3,NA,TRBV5-1,CASSQIQGWRTDTQYF,TGCGCCAGCAGCCAAATCCAGGGTTGGCGCACAGATACGCAGTATTTT
NA,TRBJ1-4,NA,TRBV5-1,CASSLFGGDNEKLFF,TGCGCCAGCAGCTTGTTTGGGGGGGACAATGAAAAACTGTTTTTT
TRBD1,TRBJ1-4,NA,TRBV12-5,CASGQGQKNEKLFF,TGTGCTAGTGGCCAGGGACAGAAAAATGAAAAACTGTTTTTT
TRBD1,TRBJ2-1,NA,TRBV28,CASSWLMTGGDNEQFF,TGTGCCAGCAGCTGGCTGATGACAGGGGGGGACAATGAGCAGTTCTTC